This T cell receptor beta chain was documented in a study of OX40 agonist ivuxolimab in advanced cancers. For the study at large: At doses from 0.01 to 10 mg/kg, patients were given intravenous ivuxolimab every 2 weeks.

Profiling relied on immunoSEQ multiplex PCR, and the TCRdb table lists in-frame clones only, not all of them. Of tens of thousands of clones detected, 85% to 90% appear once; the ten largest clones hold 6.5% to 9%. Trimming shortened V by 3 bases and J by 1 base, and 7 bases separated the two germline ends. This CDR3 is built from 13 residues. Germline CDR1 and CDR2: MNHEY and SMNVEV (reference sequence). V is TRBV27 and J is TRBJ2-7; D assignment may be TRBD1 or TRBD2 (5 bases each). This TCR was recovered from an adult with an advanced solid tumor such as melanoma, head and neck, liver or kidney cancer. The specimen was CD4+ or CD8+ T cells sorted from blood, collected in a trial of the OX40 agonist ivuxolimab. CDR3 region: CASSLGESYEQYF. In nucleotides, the CDR3 is TGTGCCAGCAGTTTGGGGGAATCCTACGAGCAGTACTTC.